This T cell receptor (beta chain) was sequenced during a study of T cell changes during pregnancy in multiple sclerosis. Data came from immunoSEQ multiplex PCR; TCRdb stores just in-frame clones and leaves some out. The table shows 90,000 to 95,000 clones, with approximately 90% occurring only once. V was trimmed by 4 bases and J by 1 base, leaving 8 bases between them. The CDR3 covers 13 residues. The germline V gene has CDR1 SGDLS and CDR2 YYNGEE. The genes are TRBV9 and TRBJ1-1; D is undetermined. Sequences were derived from peripheral blood, sampled before pregnancy. The TCR was taken from a female donor with multiple sclerosis, enrolled in a pregnancy study. CDR3 protein: CASSIHENTEAFF. The CDR3 DNA sequence: TGTGCCAGCAGCATACACGAGAACACTGAAGCTTTCTTT.